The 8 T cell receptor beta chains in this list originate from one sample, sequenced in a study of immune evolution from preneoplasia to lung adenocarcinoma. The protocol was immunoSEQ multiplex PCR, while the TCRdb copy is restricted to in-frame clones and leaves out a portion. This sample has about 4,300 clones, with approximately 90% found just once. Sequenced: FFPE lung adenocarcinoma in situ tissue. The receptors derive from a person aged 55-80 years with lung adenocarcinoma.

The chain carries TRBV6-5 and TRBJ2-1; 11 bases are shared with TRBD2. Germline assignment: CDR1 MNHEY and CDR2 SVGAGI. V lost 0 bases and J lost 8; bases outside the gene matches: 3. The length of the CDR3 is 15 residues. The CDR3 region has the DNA TGTGCCAGCAGTTACTCGACTAGCGGGATGGATGAGCAGTTCTTC. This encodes CASSYSTSGMDEQFF.

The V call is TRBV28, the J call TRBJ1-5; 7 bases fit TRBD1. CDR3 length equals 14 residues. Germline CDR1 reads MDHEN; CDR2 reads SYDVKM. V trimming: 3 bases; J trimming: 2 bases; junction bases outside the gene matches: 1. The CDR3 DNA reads TGTGCCAGCAGTTTCGGGACAGGCAATCAGCCCCAGCATTTT. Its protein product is CASSFGTGNQPQHF.

The CDR3 coding sequence is TGTGCCATCAGTGCGCTAAAGACAGGGGGCAATGATGAAAAACTGTTTTTT. It specifies CAISALKTGGNDEKLFF. The chain links TRBV10-3 to TRBJ1-4; 10 bases fit TRBD1. J lost 6 bases, V lost 4 bases, and 11 bases had no gene match. Germline V CDR1 and CDR2: ENHRY, SYGVKD. The CDR3 has 17 residues.

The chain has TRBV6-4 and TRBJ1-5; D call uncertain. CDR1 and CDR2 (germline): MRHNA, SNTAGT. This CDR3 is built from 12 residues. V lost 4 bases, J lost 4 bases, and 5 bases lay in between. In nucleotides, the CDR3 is TGTGCCAGCAGTGGGCAGAATCAGCCCCAGCATTTT. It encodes CASSGQNQPQHF.

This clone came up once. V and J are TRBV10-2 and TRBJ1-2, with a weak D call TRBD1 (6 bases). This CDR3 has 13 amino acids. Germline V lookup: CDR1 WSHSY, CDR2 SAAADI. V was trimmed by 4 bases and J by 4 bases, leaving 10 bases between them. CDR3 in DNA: TGCGCCAGCAGTGGTTGGACAGCCTATGGCTACACCTTC. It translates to CASSGWTAYGYTF.

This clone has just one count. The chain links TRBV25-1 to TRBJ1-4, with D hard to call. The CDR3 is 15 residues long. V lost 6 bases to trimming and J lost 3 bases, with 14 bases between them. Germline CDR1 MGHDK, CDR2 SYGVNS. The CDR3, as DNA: TGTGCCAGCAGCCCACTGGACGTATCTAATGAAAAACTGTTTTTT. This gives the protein CASSPLDVSNEKLFF.

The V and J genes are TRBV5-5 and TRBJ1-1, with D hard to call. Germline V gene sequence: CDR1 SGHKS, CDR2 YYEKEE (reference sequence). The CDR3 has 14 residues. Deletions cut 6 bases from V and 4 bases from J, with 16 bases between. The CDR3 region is CASISRWEGTEAFF. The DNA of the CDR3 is TGTGCCAGCATCTCAAGATGGGAAGGCACTGAAGCTTTCTTT.

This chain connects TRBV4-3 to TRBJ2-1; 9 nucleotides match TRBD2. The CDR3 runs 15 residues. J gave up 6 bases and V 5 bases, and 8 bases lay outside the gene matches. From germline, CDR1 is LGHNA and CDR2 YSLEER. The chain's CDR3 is CASSAGTSITNEQFF. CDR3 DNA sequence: TGCGCCAGCAGCGCCGGGACTAGCATTACCAATGAGCAGTTCTTC.